The following is a T cell receptor beta chain sequence with its context. The record originates from a study of T cell responses to AZD1222 COVID-19 vaccine. TCRdb's table, derived via immunoSEQ multiplex PCR, lists solely in-frame clones and lacks some. The profile covers 100,000 to 150,000 clones, with more than 70% appearing a single time and roughly 1.6% taken by the ten largest. The clonotype comes from an adult in good health. This material consisted of peripheral blood, taken on day 0 of AZD1222 vaccination.

CDR3 sequence reads: CASSTDKGLNTGELFF. The CDR3 DNA is TGCGCCAGCAGCACGGACAAGGGACTCAACACCGGGGAGCTGTTTTTT. The chain uses TRBV5-1 and TRBJ2-2; D perhaps matches TRBD2 (6 bases). V shed 4 bases and J shed 2 bases, with 15 bases lying between them. Germline CDR1 reads SGHRS; CDR2 reads YFSETQ. The length of the CDR3 is 16 residues.